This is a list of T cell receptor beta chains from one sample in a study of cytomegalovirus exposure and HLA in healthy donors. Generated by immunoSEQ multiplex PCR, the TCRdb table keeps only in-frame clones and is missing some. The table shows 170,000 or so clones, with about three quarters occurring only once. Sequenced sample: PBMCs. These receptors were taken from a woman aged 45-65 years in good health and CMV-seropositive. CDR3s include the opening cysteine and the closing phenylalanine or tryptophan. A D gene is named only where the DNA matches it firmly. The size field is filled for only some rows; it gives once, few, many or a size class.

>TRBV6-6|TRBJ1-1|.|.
TGTGCCAGCAGACACGGGGGGACTGAAGCTTTCTTT
CASRHGGTEAFF
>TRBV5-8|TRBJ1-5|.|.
TGTGCCAGCAGCTGGTACAGGGTGAACAATCAGCCCCAGCATTTT
CASSWYRVNNQPQHF
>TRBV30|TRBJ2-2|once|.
TGTGCCTGGAGTGCTATGGGCCGGGGGACCGGGGAGCTGTTTTTT
CAWSAMGRGTGELFF
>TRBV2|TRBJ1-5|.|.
TGTGCCAGCAGTGGGGGGACAAGTAGCAATCAGCCCCAGCATTTT
CASSGGTSSNQPQHF
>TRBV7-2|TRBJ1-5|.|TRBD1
TGTGCCAGCAGCTTAGCTAGGGGGCATAATCAGCCCCAGCATTTT
CASSLARGHNQPQHF
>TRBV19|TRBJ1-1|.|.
TGTGCCAGTAGTCCCCGACCCCGACTAGGCGAGAACACTGAAGCTTTCTTT
CASSPRPRLGENTEAFF
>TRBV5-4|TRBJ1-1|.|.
TGTGCCAGCAGCTTGGACCTAAAAGGGGTTGAAGCTTTCTTT
CASSLDLKGVEAFF
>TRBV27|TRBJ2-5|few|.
TGTGCCAGCAGTTTTTTGGGGGGGCAGGAGGAGACCCAGTACTTC
CASSFLGGQEETQYF
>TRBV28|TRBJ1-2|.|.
TGTGCCAGCAGTTTATTTCGAAGTTCAGGGGCTCCGGAGGGCTACACCTTC
CASSLFRSSGAPEGYTF
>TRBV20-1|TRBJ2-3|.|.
TGCAGTGCTAGCCTAACAGATACGCAGTATTTT
CSASLTDTQYF
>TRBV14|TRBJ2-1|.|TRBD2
TGTGCCAGCAGCCAAGTCCCCGGGAGGGCCTATAATGAGCAGTTCTTC
CASSQVPGRAYNEQFF
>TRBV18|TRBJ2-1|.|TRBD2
TGTGCCAGCTCGTCTAGCGGGACCTACAATGAGCAGTTCTTC
CASSSSGTYNEQFF
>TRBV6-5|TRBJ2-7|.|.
TGTGCCAGCAGTTACTCCCAAGCATTCACCTACGAGCAGTACTTC
CASSYSQAFTYEQYF
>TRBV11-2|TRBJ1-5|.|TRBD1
TGTGCCAGCAGCTCGACAGGGGATGGCAATCAGCCCCAGCATTTT
CASSSTGDGNQPQHF
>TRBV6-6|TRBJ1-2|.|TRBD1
TGTGCCAGTAGCGAGACAGGGGGCCGGTATGGCTACACCTTC
CASSETGGRYGYTF
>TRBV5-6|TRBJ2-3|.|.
TGTGCCAGCAGTTCCTACAGTCTTGTCACAGATACGCAGTATTTT
CASSSYSLVTDTQYF
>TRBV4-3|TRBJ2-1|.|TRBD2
TGCGCCAGCAGCTGGGGGGGGAATGAGCAGTTCTTC
CASSWGGNEQFF
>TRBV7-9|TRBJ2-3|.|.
TGTGCCAGCAGCCCAACAGATACGCAGTATTTT
CASSPTDTQYF
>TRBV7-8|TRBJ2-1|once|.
TGTGCCAGCAGCTTATTAGAGGGTGAGCAGTTCTTC
CASSLLEGEQFF
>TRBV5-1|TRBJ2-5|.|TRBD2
TGCGCCAGCAGCTCGGGGGACTACCCAGATCAAGAGACCCAGTACTTC
CASSSGDYPDQETQYF
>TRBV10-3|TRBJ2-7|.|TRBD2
TGTGCCACCAGAGTAGCGGGAGAGACTGACGAGCAGTACTTC
CATRVAGETDEQYF
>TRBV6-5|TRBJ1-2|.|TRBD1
TGTGCCAGCAGTTACTCGGAGGACAGGGGCTTCTATGGCTACACCTTC
CASSYSEDRGFYGYTF
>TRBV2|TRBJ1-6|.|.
TGTGCCAGCAGTGGATACATGGGCCCTAATTCACCCCTCCACTTT
CASSGYMGPNSPLHF
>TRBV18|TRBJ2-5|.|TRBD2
TGTGCCAGCTCACCAGCCCTAGCGGGAAAAGAGACCCAGTACTTC
CASSPALAGKETQYF
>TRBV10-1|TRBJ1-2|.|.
TGCGCCAGCCCCCGCCGGACAGTTAACGACTATGGCTACACCTTC
CASPRRTVNDYGYTF
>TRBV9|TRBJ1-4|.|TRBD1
TGTGCCAGCAGCTCCGCCGGACAGGGTAATGAAAAACTGTTTTTT
CASSSAGQGNEKLFF
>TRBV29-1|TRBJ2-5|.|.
TGCAGCGTCGAGGACAGCCAAGAGACCCAGTACTTC
CSVEDSQETQYF
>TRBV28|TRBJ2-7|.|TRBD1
TGTGCCTCACTTTCCAGGACAGGGACCTACGAGCAGTACTTC
CASLSRTGTYEQYF
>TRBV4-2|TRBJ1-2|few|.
TGTGCCAGCAGCCAAGTCGCAGGGAGGGATGGCTACACCTTC
CASSQVAGRDGYTF
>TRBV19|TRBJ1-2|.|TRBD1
TGTGCCAGTAGGCGACCGGGACAGGGAGGCTATGGCTACACCTTC
CASRRPGQGGYGYTF
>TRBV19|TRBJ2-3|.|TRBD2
TGTGCCAGTAGTATGGCCTGGGGGGGGAGCACAGATACGCAGTATTTT
CASSMAWGGSTDTQYF
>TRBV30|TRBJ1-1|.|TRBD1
TGTGCCTGGAGTGTCACAGGGGGGGACACTGAAGCTTTCTTT
CAWSVTGGDTEAFF
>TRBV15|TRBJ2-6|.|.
TGTGCCACCAGCAGTAGCAGGGGACCTGGGGCCAACGTCCTGACTTTC
CATSSSRGPGANVLTF
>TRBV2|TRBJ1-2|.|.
TGTGCCAGCAGCCTTCAGGGTAATGGCTACACCTTC
CASSLQGNGYTF
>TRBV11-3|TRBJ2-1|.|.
TGCGCCAGCAGCTTCACTTCCGGGGAGACCTATGAGCAGTTCTTC
CASSFTSGETYEQFF
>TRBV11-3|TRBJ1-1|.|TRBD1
TGTGCCAGCAGCTATCCGGGACAGGGGGCAATTGAAGCTTTCTTT
CASSYPGQGAIEAFF
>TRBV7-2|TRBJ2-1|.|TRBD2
TGTGCCAGCAGCTTGTCCGGGACTAGCCGGATTAATGAGCAGTTCTTC
CASSLSGTSRINEQFF
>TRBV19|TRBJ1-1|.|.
TGTGCCAGTAGTACCGCCCGCGGAGATGAAGCTTTCTTT
CASSTARGDEAFF
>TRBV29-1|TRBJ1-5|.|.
TGCAGCGCTCGGACAGCCCACCGGCCCCAGCATTTT
CSARTAHRPQHF
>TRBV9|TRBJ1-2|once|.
TGTGCCAGCAGCGGCACACAGGGCGCCTTAGACTACACCTTC
CASSGTQGALDYTF
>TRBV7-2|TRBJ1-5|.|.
TGTGCCAGCAGCTCCCGCAGGGTGGGGATCGGGCAGCCCCAGCATTTT
CASSSRRVGIGQPQHF
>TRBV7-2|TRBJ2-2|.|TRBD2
TGTGCCAGCAGCTTAGCTAGCGGGAGGGCGAACACCGGGGAGCTGTTTTTT
CASSLASGRANTGELFF
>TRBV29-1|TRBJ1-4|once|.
TGCAGCGTCCGGGGTAATGAAAAACTGTTTTTT
CSVRGNEKLFF
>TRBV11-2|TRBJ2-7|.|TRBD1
TGTGCCAGCAGCTCCTACAGGGGGCCGGGCGAGCAGTACTTC
CASSSYRGPGEQYF
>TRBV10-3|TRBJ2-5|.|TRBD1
TGTGCCATCAGCCCTACAGGGGGCCGGGGCCAAGAGACCCAGTACTTC
CAISPTGGRGQETQYF
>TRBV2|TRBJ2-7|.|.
TGTGCCAGCAGTGACATACAGGTTGTCCACGAGCAGTACTTC
CASSDIQVVHEQYF